This TCR beta chain was captured by sequencing in a study of T-cell memory formation after mild COVID-19. Study-wide results and limits: Second-wave clones with a day 37 peak had unconfirmed SARS-CoV-2 specificity.

In its sample, this clonotype was seen a few times. Its matching antigen is unknown. TCRdb re-called the 5' RACE reads with MiXCR, one entry per CDR3 protein. Of under 600,000 distinct CDR3 sequences in the sample, about a fifth were seen once. Trimming stripped 3 bases from V and 4 bases from J, with 9 bases between. The CDR3 loop spans 13 amino acids. The origin of this receptor is an adult woman who had mild COVID-19 (a few samples of this study predate the infection). Cell type and time point are not known. The genes are TRBV12-3 or TRBV12-4 and TRBJ1-2; D is undetermined. The material sequenced was PBMCs or a T cell subset sorted from them (not recorded which). The CDR3 DNA is TGTGCCAGCAGTTTCCTTCTGGGCTATGGCTACACCTTC. Translating it yields CASSFLLGYGYTF.